A single sample gave rise to the 3 T cell receptor beta chains below, sequenced in a study of radiotherapy plus CTLA-4 blockade in lung cancer. Generated by immunoSEQ multiplex PCR, the TCRdb table keeps only in-frame clones and is missing some. The sample includes 45,000 to 55,000 clones, around nine tenths of them seen just once. Here the sequenced sample was peripheral blood, taken from a patient treated with radiotherapy plus ipilimumab. All receptors come from a human donor with non-small cell lung cancer that progressed on radiotherapy plus ipilimumab. Some clones in this sample may be carry-over from other donors' samples.

This chain uses TRBV4-3 with TRBJ2-2; 15 positions agree with TRBD2. The V and J ends lost 4 bases and 5 bases, in that order; junction bases with no gene match: 14. The germline gives CDR1 LGHNA, CDR2 YSLEER. The CDR3 is made up of 20 amino acids. CDR3 in amino acids: CASSLGTSGRTLSGTGELFF. The CDR3 DNA is TGCGCCAGCAGCCTCGGGACTAGCGGGAGGACTCTATCAGGGACCGGGGAGCTGTTTTTT.

The rearrangement links TRBV5-1 to TRBJ2-3; the match to TRBD1 covers 9 bases. CDR3 length: 14 amino acids. CDR1 SGHRS and CDR2 YFSETQ come from the germline V gene. Trimming at V came to 7 bases and at J to 7 bases, leaving 10 bases not matched to a gene. Written as DNA, the CDR3 is TGCGCCAGCTTGGATGTACAGGGGGCGAATACGCAGTATTTT. Its translation is CASLDVQGANTQYF.

V usage is TRBV7-9 and J usage is TRBJ2-5, with a tentative D call TRBD1 (5 bases). The V and J ends lost 5 bases and 4 bases respectively, with 20 bases between them. Germline CDR1 SEHNR, CDR2 FQNEAQ (reference sequence). CDR3 length: 16 amino acids. CDR3 sequence reads: CASSRSKGRAGETQYF. The CDR3 DNA reads as TGTGCCAGCAGCCGAAGCAAGGGCAGGGCCGGAGAGACCCAGTACTTC.